This entry lists 22 T cell receptor beta chains sequenced from one sample in a study of cytomegalovirus exposure and HLA in healthy donors. Amplification used 60 Vbeta primers and 13 Jbeta primers. Produced via immunoSEQ multiplex PCR; TCRdb's table is partial and in-frame only. The sample yields roughly 100,000 clones, around 82% seen once. The sequenced sample consisted of PBMCs. The source of these receptors is a man aged 45-65 years in good health and CMV-seronegative.

In this sample, this clone turned up a few times. This chain connects TRBV28 to TRBJ2-3; 7 bases map to TRBD1. This CDR3 is built from 15 residues. Per germline, CDR1 MDHEN and CDR2 SYDVKM. V gave up 8 bases and J gave up 0 bases; unmatched junction bases: 8. CDR3 sequence: CASGQESFSTDTQYF. As DNA, the CDR3 is TGTGCCAGCGGACAGGAGTCTTTTAGCACAGATACGCAGTATTTT.

As concerns this clone: The junction departs from the called germline gene at one end, perhaps through a read error. The chain joins TRBV7-9 to TRBJ1-1; D gene unclear. The CDR3 is 12 residues long. From germline, CDR1 is SEHNR and CDR2 FQNEAQ (reference sequence). The CDR3 loop is CSSSLTDTEAFF. CDR3 nucleotide sequence: TGTTCCAGCAGCTTAACAGACACTGAAGCTTTCTTT.

The CDR3 region is CAISGGQASTDTQYF. DNA of the CDR3: TGTGCCATCAGCGGGGGGCAGGCGAGCACAGATACGCAGTATTTT. This chain joins TRBV10-3 and TRBJ2-3; the D gene is possibly TRBD2 (7 bases). The CDR3 extends over 15 amino acids. V was trimmed by 6 bases and J by 0 bases, leaving 13 bases between them. Germline V gene data show CDR1 as ENHRY and CDR2 as SYGVKD.

This clone came up a few times. This chain links TRBV6-5 with TRBJ2-5, with 9 bases matching TRBD1. This CDR3 is built from 14 residues. Germline assignment: CDR1 MNHEY and CDR2 SVGAGI. V shed 2 bases and J 3 bases; nucleotides not matched to a gene: 1. For the CDR3, the DNA is TGTGCCAGCAGTTACCGGACAGGGGAAGAGACCCAGTACTTC. Its translation: CASSYRTGEETQYF.

The V call is TRBV19, the J call TRBJ1-1; 11 bases line up with TRBD1. CDR1 LNHDA and CDR2 SQIVND come from the germline V gene (reference sequence). Trimming took 7 bases from V and 5 from J; bases not matched to a gene: 6. The CDR3 is made up of 14 amino acids. Here the CDR3 reads CASKGQGAGTEAFF. DNA for the CDR3: TGTGCCAGTAAAGGACAGGGGGCGGGTACTGAAGCTTTCTTT. Using reference TRBV19 and TRBJ1-1 for the parts outside the CDR3, the full variable domain is DGGITQSPKYLFRKEGQNVTLSCEQNLNHDAMYWYRQDPGQGLRLIYYSQIVNDFQKGDIAEGYSVSREKKESFPLTVTSAQKNPTAFYLCASKGQGAGTEAFFGQGTRLTVV.

The V call is TRBV15, the J call TRBJ1-6; 7 nucleotides match TRBD1. Germline V gives CDR1 LNHNV, CDR2 YYDKDF (reference sequence). The junction had 6 bases not matched to a gene; V was cut back by 0 bases and J by 13 bases. The CDR3 length is 14 residues. CDR3 bases: TGTGCCACCAGCAGAGATCCCCGGACAGGTCCCCTCCACTTT. Protein: CATSRDPRTGPLHF. The full variable domain, in which reference TRBV15 and TRBJ1-6 provide the parts outside the CDR3, is DAMVIQNPRYQVTQFGKPVTLSCSQTLNHNVMYWYQQKSSQAPKLLFHYYDKDFNNEADTPDNFQSRRPNTSFCFLDIRSPGLGDTAMYLCATSRDPRTGPLHFGNGTRLTVT.

This clone was observed a single time. This chain joins TRBV2 and TRBJ1-6; D is ambiguous. The germline V gene has CDR1 SNHLY and CDR2 FYNNEI. The CDR3 sequence is 15 residues long. V lost 6 bases and J lost 6, with 15 bases in between. CDR3: CASRIIRELNSPLHF. The CDR3 bases are TGTGCCAGCAGAATAATCCGGGAGCTTAATTCACCCCTCCACTTT.

V is TRBV27 and J is TRBJ2-1, with a possible D match to TRBD1 (5 bases). This CDR3 contains 12 residues. The ends were cut back, 2 bases at V and 9 bases at J, with 8 bases in the middle. Per germline, CDR1 MNHEY and CDR2 SMNVEV (reference sequence). The CDR3 DNA reads as TGTGCCAGCAGTTTACAGGGTGTTGAGCAGTTCTTC. Protein: CASSLQGVEQFF.

In DNA, the CDR3 is TGTGCCACCAGCAGGGCCTCCGTAGGACTAGCGGGGGCTAATGAGCAGTTCTTC. Translation gives CATSRASVGLAGANEQFF. This chain joins TRBV15 and TRBJ2-1, with TRBD2 identical over 13 bases. V gave up 3 bases and J gave up 7 bases; unmatched junction bases: 12. This CDR3 has 18 residues. CDR1 is LNHNV, CDR2 YYDKDF, per germline (reference sequence).

CDR3 sequence (DNA): TGTGCCATCAGTGAACCTCCCCTGACAGAGCCCCAGCATTTT. It codes for CAISEPPLTEPQHF. The rearrangement joins TRBV10-3 to TRBJ1-5, with D possibly matching TRBD1 (5 bases). The V end lost 3 bases, the J end lost 8 bases, and 14 bases lay between the germline ends. Germline lookup yields CDR1 ENHRY and CDR2 SYGVKD. The CDR3 covers 14 residues.

This chain uses TRBV5-4 with TRBJ2-2, with 8 bases lining up with TRBD1. CDR1 and CDR2 (germline): SGHNT, YYREEE (reference sequence). The V and J ends lost 4 bases and 4 bases, in that order; junction bases with no gene match: 6. The CDR3 is 15 residues long. CDR3 region: CASSRDRGITGELFF. The CDR3 DNA reads as TGTGCCAGCAGCCGAGACAGGGGAATCACCGGGGAGCTGTTTTTT.

Written as DNA, the CDR3 is TGTGCCAGCAGCTTGGACAGGGGGCTCTACAATGAGCAGTTCTTC. Amino acids: CASSLDRGLYNEQFF. This chain links TRBV5-8 with TRBJ2-1, with TRBD1 matching over 9 bases. Trimming removed 0 bases from V and 3 bases from J; junction bases left unmatched: 1. From germline, CDR1 is SGHTS and CDR2 YDEGEE. The CDR3 loop spans 15 amino acids.

The chain recombines TRBV7-9 with TRBJ2-5, with a tentative D call TRBD2 (6 bases). The CDR3 loop spans 15 amino acids. The V gene lost 5 bases and the J gene lost 2 bases, with 15 bases spanning the gap. In germline, CDR1 is SEHNR, CDR2 FQNEAQ (reference sequence). CDR3 protein: CASSRVGGGQETQYF. The CDR3 nucleotides are TGTGCCAGCAGCCGAGTTGGTGGGGGGCAAGAGACCCAGTACTTC.

This clone occurred once. The chain joins TRBV4-3 to TRBJ2-5, with D unclear. Trimming shortened V by 4 bases and J by 4 bases, and 10 bases separated the two germline ends. Germline V CDR1 and CDR2: LGHNA, YSLEER. The CDR3 is 13 amino acids. The CDR3 sequence is CASSPQGGETQYF. The CDR3 coding sequence is TGCGCCAGCAGCCCGCAAGGCGGAGAGACCCAGTACTTC.

J is TRBJ1-5 and V is TRBV6-1; a possible D gene is TRBD1 (5 bases). The length of the CDR3 is 13 residues. The ends were cut back, 8 bases at V and 3 bases at J, with 11 bases in the middle. Germline V CDR1 and CDR2: MNHNS, SASEGT. The CDR3 DNA follows: TGTGCCAGCGTACAGGATCCCAATCAGCCCCAGCATTTT. Amino acids: CASVQDPNQPQHF.

This clone has just a few counts. The chain couples TRBV19 to TRBJ2-2; 8 bases fit TRBD1. The CDR3 sequence is 19 residues long. V lost 3 bases and J lost 1; bases outside the gene matches: 13. Germline values: CDR1 LNHDA, CDR2 SQIVND (reference sequence). Here the CDR3 reads CASSIPGRGRGVNTGELFF. The CDR3 DNA reads as TGTGCCAGTAGTATTCCGGGCAGGGGGCGCGGGGTGAACACCGGGGAGCTGTTTTTT. The full variable domain, rest sourced from reference TRBV19 and TRBJ2-2, is DGGITQSPKYLFRKEGQNVTLSCEQNLNHDAMYWYRQDPGQGLRLIYYSQIVNDFQKGDIAEGYSVSREKKESFPLTVTSAQKNPTAFYLCASSIPGRGRGVNTGELFFGEGSRLTVL.

This chain joins TRBV28 and TRBJ2-7; 7 nucleotides match TRBD2. Germline V CDR1 and CDR2: MDHEN, SYDVKM. Trimming removed 6 bases from V and 3 bases from J; junction bases left unmatched: 11. The CDR3 has 15 residues. The CDR3, as DNA: TGTGCCAGCAGCTCCCCGGGGAGGGGAAACTACGAGCAGTACGTC. Protein sequence: CASSSPGRGNYEQYV.

CDR3 region: CRANTEAFF. DNA for the CDR3: TGCAGGGCGAACACTGAAGCTTTCTTT. V and J are TRBV20-1 and TRBJ1-1; D is ambiguous. Germline assignment: CDR1 DFQATT and CDR2 SNEGSKA (reference sequence). There are 9 residues in the CDR3.

This chain links TRBV7-9 with TRBJ2-7; 9 nucleotides agree with TRBD1. The CDR3 length is 14 residues. V dropped 1 base and J dropped 4; count of bases not matched to a gene: 2. Germline CDR1 SEHNR, CDR2 FQNEAQ (reference sequence). CDR3 residues: CASSLGGQGYEQYV. The DNA of the CDR3 is TGTGCCAGCAGCTTAGGAGGACAGGGGTACGAGCAGTACGTC.

The chain couples TRBV6-1 to TRBJ1-6, with a tentative D call TRBD1 (6 bases). CDR3 size: 15 residues. The V gene's germline CDR1 is MNHNS and CDR2 SASEGT. The ends were cut back, 5 bases at V and 10 bases at J, with 18 bases in the middle. CDR3 DNA: TGTGCCAGCAGTCGGACCGGGACACGGGACTCACCCCTCCACTTT. It codes for CASSRTGTRDSPLHF.

This chain joins TRBV29-1 and TRBJ1-1, with 8 bases aligning to TRBD1. CDR1 and CDR2 (germline): SQVTM, ANQGSEA. The CDR3 totals 13 residues. The trim removed 5 bases at V and 3 bases at J, leaving 5 bases unmatched. The CDR3 here is CSVRQGMDTEAFF. CDR3 nucleotide sequence: TGCAGCGTTAGACAGGGGATGGACACTGAAGCTTTCTTT.

This clone was counted only a few times. The gene calls are TRBV25-1 and TRBJ2-2; TRBD1 might be the D (5 bases). Germline values: CDR1 MGHDK, CDR2 SYGVNS. The ends were cut back, 1 base at V and 3 bases at J, with 6 bases in the middle. This CDR3 is built from 14 residues. The CDR3 nucleotides are TGTGCCAGCAGTGAATCAGGGTACACCGGGGAGCTGTTTTTT. Translating it yields CASSESGYTGELFF.